The 30 T cell receptor beta chains below come from one sample, sequenced in a study of shared clonotypes between healthy human individuals. Produced via immunoSEQ multiplex PCR; TCRdb's table is partial and in-frame only. This sample yields about 490,000 clones, of which 81% are seen a single time; roughly 12% belongs to the top ten. The sample taken for sequencing was PBMCs. These receptors all come from a woman in her 40s in good health. Some clones in this sample may be carry-over from other donors' samples.

In the case of this clone: A far bigger clonotype differs at one base, so this is likely a read error. The same CDR3 arises from other DNA sequences in this sample as well. This chain links TRBV6-5 with TRBJ2-7, with a weak D call TRBD2 (5 bases). V lost 9 bases to trimming and J lost 3 bases, with 15 bases between them. The CDR3 spans 13 residues. Germline V gene data show CDR1 as MNHEY and CDR2 as SVGAGI. The CDR3 DNA is TGTGCCAGTCGGGCGGGTGGGAACTACGAGCAGTACTTC. It specifies CASRAGGNYEQYF.

The rearrangement uses TRBV11-2 and TRBJ2-2; 9 nucleotides match TRBD1. J gave up 3 bases and V 6 bases, and 5 bases lay outside the gene matches. Looked up from germline, CDR1 is SGHAT and CDR2 is FQNNGV. The CDR3 spans 15 residues. The CDR3 sequence is CASRPWTGDTGELFF. The CDR3 region has the DNA TGTGCCAGCAGGCCGTGGACAGGGGACACCGGGGAGCTGTTTTTT.

This clone has only a few counts. The chain uses TRBV30 and TRBJ2-5; tentative D call: TRBD1 (5 bases). Germline loops: CDR1 GTSNPN, CDR2 SVGIG (reference sequence). There are 13 residues in the CDR3. The germline V and J ends were trimmed by 3 bases and 7 bases, with 15 bases remaining between them. The CDR3 here is CAWSPDSAGTQYF. In DNA, the CDR3 is TGTGCCTGGAGCCCAGACAGCGCTGGGACCCAGTACTTC.

The CDR3 protein is CASSVGGRIRGEQFF. The CDR3 region has the DNA TGTGCCAGCAGCGTAGGCGGGAGAATTCGGGGTGAGCAGTTCTTC. The chain links TRBV9 to TRBJ2-1; 7 positions agree with TRBD2. The ends lost 0 bases at V and 9 bases at J; junction bases unmatched: 9. The germline CDR1 and CDR2 sequences are SGDLS and YYNGEE. The length of the CDR3 is 15 residues.

The rearrangement joins TRBV30 to TRBJ2-1; 7 positions agree with TRBD1. The CDR3 is 14 residues long. The V segment lost 3 bases and the J segment 3 bases; nucleotides outside the gene matches: 5. Germline CDR1 GTSNPN, CDR2 SVGIG (reference sequence). CDR3 protein: CAWRVTGIYNEQFF. The CDR3 bases are TGTGCCTGGAGGGTGACAGGGATCTACAATGAGCAGTTCTTC.

This chain joins TRBV11-2 and TRBJ2-3; D is possibly TRBD1 or TRBD2 (5 bases each). Trimming removed 11 bases from V and 2 bases from J, with 14 bases in between. Germline values: CDR1 SGHAT, CDR2 FQNNGV. The CDR3 runs to 13 residues. The CDR3 coding sequence is TGTGCCTCCGAGAGGGGCCACACAGATACGCAGTATTTT. It specifies CASERGHTDTQYF. The variable domain in full, with the rest retrieved from reference TRBV11-2 and TRBJ2-3, is EAGVAQSPRYKIIEKRQSVAFWCNPISGHATLYWYQQILGQGPKLLIQFQNNGVVDDSQLPKDRFSAERLKGVDSTLKIQPAKLEDSAVYLCASERGHTDTQYFGPGTRLTVL.

Details on this clone: With a far larger clone one base away, a read error is the likely cause. Other nucleotide sequences in the sample specify the same CDR3. This chain joins TRBV29-1 and TRBJ2-5, with 9 bases aligning to TRBD2. There are 14 residues in the CDR3. The germline V gene encodes CDR1 SQVTM and CDR2 ANQGSEA. This chain's CDR3 is CSVGVAGVVETQYF. The CDR3 DNA reads TGTAGCGTTGGGGTAGCGGGAGTGGTAGAGACCCAGTACTTC.

As concerns this clone: A much larger clone is a single base away; this may be a read error. Other DNA sequences within the sample encode an identical CDR3. The chain employs TRBV19 and TRBJ2-3; 13 bases are shared with TRBD2. The CDR3 spans 15 residues. The germline gives CDR1 LNHDA, CDR2 SQIVND (reference sequence). This CDR3 is CASSGLAGDTDTQYF. The CDR3 region has the DNA TGCGCCAGTAGTGGACTAGCGGGAGACACAGATACGCAGTATTTT.

The chain couples TRBV19 to TRBJ1-3; no reliable D call. V dropped 9 bases and J dropped 3 bases, with 18 bases sitting between them. The germline V gene encodes CDR1 LNHDA and CDR2 SQIVND (reference sequence). This CDR3 comprises 15 residues. This chain's CDR3 is CARLQTGNYGNTIYF. In DNA form, the CDR3 reads TGTGCCAGGTTACAGACGGGCAACTATGGAAACACCATATATTTT.

V usage is TRBV27 and J usage is TRBJ2-5, with D perhaps TRBD1 (5 bases). CDR1 and CDR2 from the germline V gene are MNHEY and SMNVEV (reference sequence). V dropped 7 bases and J dropped 2 bases, with 20 bases sitting between them. This CDR3 is 16 amino acids long. The CDR3 spells CASTRSWGGLQETQYF. In DNA form, the CDR3 reads TGTGCCAGCACCCGGTCGTGGGGCGGTTTACAAGAGACCCAGTACTTC.

The V gene is TRBV18, the J gene TRBJ2-7; TRBD1 is a possible D gene (7 bases). Germline V gene data show CDR1 as KGHSH and CDR2 as LQKENI. V was clipped by 2 bases and J by 2 bases, with 13 bases between them. The CDR3 runs 15 residues. The CDR3, as DNA: TGTGCCAGCTCACCAGTTGGAGGGGGCACCTACGAGCAGTACTTC. Translating it yields CASSPVGGGTYEQYF.

In this sample, this clone turned up a few times. The gene calls are TRBV5-3 and TRBJ2-1, with 8 bases identical to TRBD1. TRBV5-3 qualifies as an ORF whose function is uncertain. The junction had 3 bases not matched to a gene; V was cut back by 2 bases and J by 8 bases. This CDR3 has 13 residues. CDR3: CARSFQGADEQFF. The DNA for the CDR3 is TGTGCCAGAAGCTTCCAGGGGGCAGATGAGCAGTTCTTC.

As concerns this clone: With only one base between it and a far larger clone, this is likely a read error. Other nucleotide sequences in the sample specify the same CDR3. This sequence joins TRBV6-5 and TRBJ2-5; TRBD2 matches 12 bases. Germline V lookup: CDR1 MNHEY, CDR2 SVGAGI. V shed 7 bases and J 4 bases; nucleotides not matched to a gene: 7. CDR3 length: 15 residues. This chain's CDR3 is CASTVTSGSRETQYF. The DNA for the CDR3 is TGTGCCAGCACGGTGACTAGCGGGAGTAGAGAGACCCAGTACTTC.

CDR3 sequence: CASSVAGISTDTQYF. DNA of the CDR3: TGTGCCAGCTCAGTAGCGGGAATAAGCACAGATACGCAGTATTTT. The rearrangement links TRBV18 to TRBJ2-3; TRBD2 agrees at 8 bases. With 5 bases clipped from V and 0 bases from J, the junction kept 4 bases outside the gene matches. Germline CDR1 and CDR2: KGHSH and LQKENI. This CDR3 region has 15 residues. Full variable domain (missing parts from reference TRBV18 and TRBJ2-3): NAGVMQNPRHLVRRRGQEARLRCSPMKGHSHVYWYRQLPEEGLKFMVYLQKENIIDESGMPKERFSAEFPKEGPSILRIQQVVRGDSAAYFCASSVAGISTDTQYFGPGTRLTVL.

Concerning this clone itself: The sample contains more than one DNA sequence encoding this CDR3. The J gene is TRBJ1-4, the V gene TRBV30; 11 positions agree with TRBD1. Trimming took 5 bases from V and 8 from J; bases not matched to a gene: 4. Looked up from germline, CDR1 is GTSNPN and CDR2 is SVGIG (reference sequence). This CDR3 is 13 amino acids long. The CDR3 protein is CAWSRDRGEKLFF. The CDR3 DNA sequence: TGTGCCTGGTCACGGGACAGGGGGGAAAAACTGTTTTTT.

This chain joins TRBV5-1 and TRBJ2-7; 9 nucleotides line up with TRBD2. J was trimmed by 1 base and V by 0 bases; bases with no gene match: 5. This CDR3 has 16 amino acids. Per germline, CDR1 SGHRS and CDR2 YFSETQ. CDR3 in amino acids: CASSLVAGGPSYEQYF. In DNA, the CDR3 is TGCGCCAGCAGCTTGGTGGCGGGAGGGCCATCCTACGAGCAGTACTTC.

This CDR3 is CASFGASQETQYF. CDR3 DNA sequence: TGCGCCAGCTTCGGAGCATCCCAAGAGACCCAGTACTTC. The rearrangement uses TRBV5-1 and TRBJ2-5, with D uncertain. The CDR3 sequence is 13 residues long. Germline CDR1 SGHRS, CDR2 YFSETQ. Trimming removed 7 bases at V and 1 base at J, with 11 bases between.

V is TRBV19 and J is TRBJ2-6, with a tentative D call TRBD1 (6 bases). In germline, CDR1 is LNHDA, CDR2 SQIVND (reference sequence). Trimming removed 0 bases from V and 1 base from J, with 13 bases in between. The CDR3 spans 18 residues. The CDR3 region has the DNA TGTGCCAGTAGTATAGATTTGGGTCAGGGGTCTGGGGCCAACGTCCTGACTTTC. Translation gives CASSIDLGQGSGANVLTF. The full variable domain, its missing parts supplied by reference TRBV19 and TRBJ2-6, is DGGITQSPKYLFRKEGQNVTLSCEQNLNHDAMYWYRQDPGQGLRLIYYSQIVNDFQKGDIAEGYSVSREKKESFPLTVTSAQKNPTAFYLCASSIDLGQGSGANVLTFGAGSRLTVL.

This rearrangement joins TRBV9 to TRBJ2-7, with no clear D. V lost 1 base to trimming and J lost 2 bases, with 7 bases between them. In germline, CDR1 is SGDLS, CDR2 YYNGEE. This CDR3 is 13 amino acids long. CDR3 in amino acids: CASSVRETYEQYF. The CDR3 DNA is TGTGCCAGCAGCGTAAGGGAAACCTACGAGCAGTACTTC.

This chain links TRBV28 with TRBJ2-7; weak D call: TRBD2 (5 bases). This CDR3 spans 14 amino acids. V gave up 5 bases and J gave up 2 bases, with 13 bases separating them. CDR1 and CDR2 (germline): MDHEN, SYDVKM. CDR3 protein: CASSRARVPYEQYF. CDR3 nucleotide sequence: TGTGCCAGCAGTCGTGCGCGGGTTCCCTACGAGCAGTACTTC.

The rearrangement links TRBV6-6 to TRBJ2-2; TRBD1 matches at 8 bases. Trimming removed 8 bases from V and 4 bases from J; junction bases left unmatched: 6. The CDR3 totals 14 residues. The germline gives CDR1 MNHNY, CDR2 SVGAGI (reference sequence). Here the CDR3 reads CASCGQGSTGELFF. The CDR3 nucleotides read TGTGCCAGCTGTGGACAGGGTTCCACCGGGGAGCTGTTTTTT.

This chain uses TRBV2 with TRBJ2-5, with a weak D call TRBD1 (6 bases). V shed 5 bases and J shed 5 bases, with 12 bases lying between them. The CDR3 spans 13 residues. CDR1 is SNHLY, CDR2 FYNNEI, per germline. The CDR3 here is CASSTGSGETQYF. Written as DNA, the CDR3 is TGTGCCAGCAGTACAGGGTCGGGGGAGACCCAGTACTTC.

Turning to this clone: Since a far larger clone is one base different, this is likely a read error. Distinct nucleotide sequences in the sample also encode this CDR3. The rearrangement uses TRBV7-2 and TRBJ1-5, with D unresolved. The CDR3 totals 14 residues. Germline V gene data show CDR1 as SGHTA and CDR2 as FQGNSA. The CDR3 sequence is CASSPHTSNQPQHF. The CDR3 DNA reads as TGCGCCAGCAGCCCCCATACCAGCAATCAGCCCCAGCATTTT.

V gene TRBV29-1 combines with J gene TRBJ2-2; D may match TRBD1 or TRBD2 (6 bases each). Trimming took off 4 bases at V and 2 bases at J, with 17 bases between the two ends. Germline-derived CDR1 and CDR2 are SQVTM and ANQGSEA. The CDR3 covers 16 residues. Here the CDR3 reads CSVGFGGRINTGELFF. CDR3 DNA sequence: TGCAGCGTTGGGTTTGGGGGGCGGATAAACACCGGGGAGCTGTTTTTT.

The chain couples TRBV7-9 to TRBJ1-3; no clear D gene. Trimming took 5 bases from V and 3 from J, leaving 14 bases between them. The CDR3 has 15 residues. Per the germline V gene, CDR1 is SEHNR and CDR2 is FQNEAQ (reference sequence). CDR3 residues: CASSPDTVGGNTIYF. The DNA of the CDR3 is TGTGCCAGCAGCCCAGACACGGTGGGTGGAAACACCATATATTTT.

Concerning this clone: A far larger clone is one base from this, pointing to a likely read error. This chain connects TRBV7-2 to TRBJ1-2; TRBD1 is a possible D gene (6 bases). Germline V gene data show CDR1 as SGHTA and CDR2 as FQGNSA. This CDR3 has 13 amino acids. This chain's CDR3 is CASSSYRAYGHTF. CDR3 DNA sequence: TGTGCCAGCAGCTCGTACAGGGCCTATGGCCACACCTTC.

This chain links TRBV4-3 with TRBJ2-1, with 8 bases identical to TRBD2. The CDR3 is made up of 16 amino acids. Germline CDR1 reads LGHNA; CDR2 reads YSLEER. Trimming removed 4 bases from V and 2 bases from J; junction bases left unmatched: 7. CDR3 nucleotide sequence: TGCGCCAGCAGCCGCGGAGCGGGACTAGCCTACAATGAGCAGTTCTTC. This codes for CASSRGAGLAYNEQFF.

The chain couples TRBV18 to TRBJ2-1; D possibly corresponds to TRBD2 (6 bases). CDR1 KGHSH and CDR2 LQKENI come from the germline V gene. The CDR3 covers 15 residues. Trimming pared 5 bases from V and 5 bases from J, leaving 16 bases between. In DNA form, the CDR3 reads TGTGCCAGCTCAGCCGGGGACTCCCGAAACAATGAGCAGTTCTTC. Protein sequence: CASSAGDSRNNEQFF.

As for this clone: Additional DNA sequences in this sample encode the identical CDR3. V gene TRBV19 combines with J gene TRBJ2-1; D unclear. Per the germline V gene, CDR1 is LNHDA and CDR2 is SQIVND (reference sequence). The CDR3 spans 13 residues. V dropped 1 base and J dropped 5 bases, with 6 bases sitting between them. DNA of the CDR3: TGTGCCAGTAGTATAGGCGCCAACAATGAGCAGTTCTTC. Translated, it gives CASSIGANNEQFF.

The DNA for the CDR3 is TGTGCCAGCAGTCCCAACAGGGCCTTTTCTGGAAACACCATATATTTT. Translated, it gives CASSPNRAFSGNTIYF. The chain combines TRBV28 with TRBJ1-3; a weak D match, TRBD1 (6 bases). The CDR3 covers 16 residues. CDR1 and CDR2 from the germline V gene are MDHEN and SYDVKM. The V end was cut by 5 bases, the J end by 1 base, with 15 bases between.